This TCR beta chain was recovered during a study of T-cell reconstitution after alpha-beta-depleted transplantation in children listed by TCRdb under 2016. Study-wide context: The study quantitatively tracked T-cell immune reconstitution after TCRalphabeta/CD19-depleted allogeneic hematopoietic cell transplantation in children using TCR repertoire profiling.

Library method: PCR. TCRdb shows the sequencer as Illumina HiSeq 2500. TCR libraries were prepared with molecular barcoding, using unique molecular identifiers to normalize TCRbeta repertoire quantification. The public reads were reprocessed in TCRdb via fastp at Q25 and MiXCR, keeping in-frame beta chains. One record per CDR3 amino acid sequence lists the most common genes and DNA. Recorded for this sample are fewer than 120,000 distinct CDR3 sequences; 10% of them occurred a single time. The ten largest clones add up to approximately 8% of the sample. From the cysteine through the phenylalanine, the CDR3 covers 15 amino acids. Only the CDR3 part of the read is kept: 45 bases, read in frame from the first base. Per the germline V gene, MNHEY is the CDR1 and SVGAGI is the CDR2. The trim is 4 bases for V and 4 bases for J, with a gap of 15 bases between the germline ends. This clonotype was counted at least ten times. No cognate antigen has been identified for it. Per-nucleotide qualities are absent, and no much larger clonotype sits a single base away.

This receptor was obtained from a human donor who donated a stem cell graft to a child with acute lymphoblastic leukemia. The V gene is TRBV6-5 and the J gene is TRBJ2-3; TRBD2 is possibly the D segment (6 matching bases). The source was PBMCs from the stem cell graft donor, collected from the stem cell graft. The CDR3 has the sequence CASSLGRQASDTQYF. In nucleotides, the sequence is TGTGCCAGCAGTTTAGGGAGGCAGGCCTCAGATACGCAGTATTTT.